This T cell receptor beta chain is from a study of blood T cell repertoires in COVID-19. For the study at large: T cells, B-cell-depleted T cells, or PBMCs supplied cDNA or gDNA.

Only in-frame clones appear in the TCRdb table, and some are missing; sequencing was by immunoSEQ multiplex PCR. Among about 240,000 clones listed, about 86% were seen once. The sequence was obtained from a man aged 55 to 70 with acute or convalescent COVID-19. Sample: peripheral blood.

The CDR3 nucleotides are TGTGCCAGCAGCTCCGGGGGAATGAACACTGAAGCTTTCTTT. The encoded protein is CASSSGGMNTEAFF. The chain uses TRBV7-3 and TRBJ1-1, with a tentative D call TRBD1 (5 bases). The germline V gene encodes CDR1 SGHTA and CDR2 FQGTGA. The CDR3 consists of 14 residues. Trimming shortened V by 4 bases and J by 0 bases, and 9 bases separated the two germline ends. The variable domain in full, with the rest retrieved from reference TRBV7-3 and TRBJ1-1, is GAGVSQTPSNKVTEKGKYVELRCDPISGHTALYWYRQSLGQGPEFLIYFQGTGAADDSGLPNDRFFAVRPEGSVSTLKIQRTERGDSAVYLCASSSGGMNTEAFFGQGTRLTVV.